This entry lists 27 T cell receptor beta chains sequenced from one sample in a study of CD8 T cells in ankylosing spondylitis. MiXCR, run by TCRdb on the 5' RACE reads, gives a single entry per CDR3 protein. The table has about 440,000 distinct CDR3 sequences, 17% seen once; the top ten hold about 0.94%. The antigens of these receptors remain unknown. Findings of the study overall: The study identified a TCR beta motif of roughly eight highly homologous variants that appeared characteristic of ankylosing spondylitis blood.

Sequenced input: blood, either unsorted or a sorted T cell fraction (not recorded which). These receptors were collected from a male donor with ankylosing spondylitis.

This sequence joins TRBV5-1 and TRBJ2-2, with 8 bases fitting TRBD2. The CDR3 sequence is 16 residues long. Germline-derived CDR1 and CDR2 are SGHRS and YFSETQ. The trim removed 7 bases at V and 0 bases at J, leaving 8 bases unmatched. CDR3 nucleotides: TGCGCCAGCCGCTACACTAGCGGATCGAACACCGGGGAGCTGTTTTTT. The encoded protein is CASRYTSGSNTGELFF.

This sequence joins TRBV5-1 and TRBJ1-1; D uncertain. The CDR3 runs 14 residues. CDR1 and CDR2 (germline): SGHRS, YFSETQ. The V and J ends lost 7 bases and 1 base respectively, with 14 bases between them. The CDR3 spells CASAPGGTNTEAFF. The CDR3 coding sequence is TGCGCCAGCGCCCCGGGTGGCACGAACACTGAAGCTTTCTTT.

Remarks on this clonotype: At one boundary the junction diverges from the germline segment, which might be a read error. The V gene is TRBV4-3, the J gene TRBJ2-2, with 8 bases that match TRBD2. Germline CDR1 LGHNA, CDR2 YSLEER. The CDR3 is 18 amino acids. The CDR3 nucleotides read TGCGCCAGCAACCAAGAACGGTCAGCGGGAGTAGACACCGGGGAGCTGTTTTTT. It is translated as CASNQERSAGVDTGELFF.

This clonotype has just a few counts. The chain is built from TRBV5-1 and TRBJ2-6, with D possibly being TRBD1 (6 bases). Trimming cost V 3 bases and J 0 bases, with 13 bases left between them. This CDR3 is 17 amino acids long. Germline V gene data show CDR1 as SGHRS and CDR2 as YFSETQ. The CDR3 nucleotides are TGCGCCAGCAGCTCAGGACAGAGCCCCTCTGGGGCCAACGTCCTGACTTTC. It codes for CASSSGQSPSGANVLTF.

This clonotype was picked up a small number of times. The chain uses TRBV20-1 and TRBJ2-1; 7 nucleotides match TRBD2. This CDR3 spans 17 amino acids. CDR1 is DFQATT and CDR2 is SNEGSKA in the germline V gene (reference sequence). Unmatched junction bases numbered 13, after V lost 4 bases and J lost 1 base. The CDR3 sequence: CSAIIPTLSGSYNEQFF. In DNA, the CDR3 is TGCAGTGCTATCATACCTACTCTTAGCGGGTCCTACAATGAGCAGTTCTTC.

V gene TRBV9 combines with J gene TRBJ1-6; no clear D gene. This CDR3 region has 15 residues. Germline CDR1 SGDLS, CDR2 YYNGEE. The germline V and J ends were trimmed by 2 bases and 6 bases, with 12 bases remaining between them. DNA of the CDR3: TGTGCCAGCAGCGTTAAGGCAGGATTTAATTCACCCCTCCACTTT. Its translation: CASSVKAGFNSPLHF. Full variable domain (remainder filled in from reference TRBV9 and TRBJ1-6): DSGVTQTPKHLITATGQRVTLRCSPRSGDLSVYWYQQSLDQGLQFLIQYYNGEERAKGNILERFSAQQFPDLHSELNLSSLELGDSALYFCASSVKAGFNSPLHFGNGTRLTVT.

This chain connects TRBV5-1 to TRBJ2-2; no reliable D call. CDR3 length equals 14 residues. Trimming left V 7 bases short and J 0 bases short, with 10 bases between. Germline V gene sequence: CDR1 SGHRS, CDR2 YFSETQ. The CDR3 coding sequence is TGCGCCAGCCGATCACGATCGAACACCGGGGAGCTGTTTTTT. Its protein product is CASRSRSNTGELFF.

The chain uses TRBV20-1 and TRBJ1-5; 9 bases agree with TRBD1. J gave up 7 bases and V 3 bases, and 10 bases lay outside the gene matches. CDR3 length: 15 residues. Germline values: CDR1 DFQATT, CDR2 SNEGSKA (reference sequence). The CDR3 bases are TGCAGTGCTAGCCCGGGACAGGGATCGTGGCAGCCCCAGCATTTT. Its translation: CSASPGQGSWQPQHF.

A single count supports this clonotype. The chain couples TRBV20-1 to TRBJ2-1; D is unresolved. Germline CDR1 and CDR2: DFQATT and SNEGSKA (reference sequence). The length of the CDR3 is 14 residues. V lost 2 bases and J 5 bases, leaving 13 bases between the germline ends. CDR3 loop: CSARRLFMDNEQFF. Written as DNA, the CDR3 is TGCAGTGCTAGACGGCTCTTTATGGACAATGAGCAGTTCTTC.

This clonotype was detected ten times or more. V usage is TRBV2 and J usage is TRBJ1-1; 7 bases line up with TRBD1. V shed 7 bases and J 1 base; nucleotides not matched to a gene: 6. Germline CDR1 reads SNHLY; CDR2 reads FYNNEI. This CDR3 has 14 amino acids. The CDR3 nucleotides are TGTGCCAGCAATACCGGGACAGCGAACACTGAAGCTTTCTTT. Translating it yields CASNTGTANTEAFF. Full variable domain (missing parts from reference TRBV2 and TRBJ1-1): EPEVTQTPSHQVTQMGQEVILRCVPISNHLYFYWYRQILGQKVEFLVSFYNNEISEKSEIFDDQFSVERPDGSNFTLKIRSTKLEDSAMYFCASNTGTANTEAFFGQGTRLTVV.

This clonotype came up a few times. The chain links TRBV9 to TRBJ2-1; 8 positions agree with TRBD2. This CDR3 is 16 amino acids long. Trimming took 6 bases from V and 0 from J; bases not matched to a gene: 8. Germline assignment: CDR1 SGDLS and CDR2 YYNGEE. In DNA form, the CDR3 reads TGTGCCAGCACTCGGGAGGGCCGGAGCTCCTACAATGAGCAGTTCTTC. Its translation is CASTREGRSSYNEQFF.

This chain links TRBV7-9 with TRBJ1-1, with D possibly TRBD1 on 6 matching bases. This CDR3 spans 14 amino acids. Germline-derived CDR1 and CDR2 are SEHNR and FQNEAQ (reference sequence). Trimming cost V 3 bases and J 3 bases, with 11 bases left between them. The CDR3 protein is CASSLTRGDTEAFF. The CDR3 nucleotides read TGTGCCAGCAGCTTGACGAGGGGGGACACTGAAGCTTTCTTT.

This chain links TRBV5-5 with TRBJ2-2; D is perhaps TRBD2 (6 bases). The CDR3 length is 15 residues. Germline loops: CDR1 SGHKS, CDR2 YYEKEE (reference sequence). Trimming took off 3 bases at V and 3 bases at J, with 12 bases between the two ends. The CDR3 loop reads CASSWRDGYTGELFF. The CDR3 region has the DNA TGTGCCAGCAGCTGGAGGGACGGATACACCGGGGAGCTGTTTTTT.

V usage is TRBV7-2 and J usage is TRBJ1-4; D is undetermined. The length of the CDR3 is 13 residues. The V gene lost 3 bases and the J gene lost 9 bases, with 11 bases spanning the gap. Germline CDR1 reads SGHTA; CDR2 reads FQGNSA. The CDR3 DNA reads TGTGCCAGCAGCTTGGCAGTGGGGAAAAAACTGTTTTTT. Protein product: CASSLAVGKKLFF. Full variable domain (remainder filled in from reference TRBV7-2 and TRBJ1-4): GAGVSQSPSNKVTEKGKDVELRCDPISGHTALYWYRQSLGQGLEFLIYFQGNSAPDKSGLPSDRFSAERTGGSVSTLTIQRTQQEDSAVYLCASSLAVGKKLFFGSGTQLSVL.

This clonotype occurred a few times. The J gene is TRBJ2-3, the V gene TRBV7-3, with D perhaps matching TRBD2 (6 bases). V gave up 5 bases and J gave up 4 bases, with 10 bases separating them. CDR1 is SGHTA and CDR2 is FQGTGA in the germline V gene. This CDR3 region has 13 residues. CDR3 protein: CASSKTSADTQYF. The CDR3 nucleotides are TGTGCCAGCAGCAAGACTAGTGCAGATACGCAGTATTTT.

The chain combines TRBV11-3 with TRBJ2-3, with 9 positions matching TRBD2. Losses at the gene ends were 4 bases for V and 5 bases for J; bases not matched to a gene: 10. Germline assignment: CDR1 SGHNT and CDR2 YENEEA. The CDR3 is 16 amino acids. CDR3 residues: CASSSPGGGAIDTQYF. The CDR3 bases are TGTGCCAGCAGCTCCCCGGGCGGGGGGGCCATAGATACGCAGTATTTT. Full variable domain (outside the CDR3, taken from reference TRBV11-3 and TRBJ2-3): EAGVVQSPRYKIIEKKQPVAFWCNPISGHNTLYWYLQNLGQGPELLIRYENEEAVDDSQLPKDRFSAERLKGVDSTLKIQPAELGDSAVYLCASSSPGGGAIDTQYFGPGTRLTVL.

The chain uses TRBV7-9 and TRBJ1-1; D possibly corresponds to TRBD1 (5 bases). The CDR3 covers 15 residues. From germline, CDR1 is SEHNR and CDR2 FQNEAQ (reference sequence). The ends were cut back, 5 bases at V and 1 base at J, with 14 bases in the middle. The CDR3 region has the DNA TGTGCCAGCAGCCCTCTTGGGGGAACGAACACTGAAGCTTTCTTT. Translating it yields CASSPLGGTNTEAFF.

The chain recombines TRBV3-1 with TRBJ1-3, with D possibly matching TRBD1 (6 bases). In germline, CDR1 is LGHDT, CDR2 YNNKEL (reference sequence). V lost 7 bases and J lost 0, with 13 bases in between. The CDR3 consists of 15 residues. In DNA form, the CDR3 reads TGTGCCAGCACCCGGACAGTCTTCTCTGGAAACACCATATATTTT. Translated, it gives CASTRTVFSGNTIYF. Supplemented by reference TRBV3-1 and TRBJ1-3, the full variable domain reads DTAVSQTPKYLVTQMGNDKSIKCEQNLGHDTMYWYKQDSKKFLKIMFSYNNKELIINETVPNRFSPKSPDKAHLNLHINSLELGDSAVYFCASTRTVFSGNTIYFGEGSWLTVV.

This chain links TRBV6-2 or TRBV6-3 with TRBJ1-2; possible D gene TRBD1, 6 bases. Trimming shortened V by 5 bases and J by 4 bases, and 17 bases separated the two germline ends. The CDR3 covers 15 residues. In germline, CDR1 is MNHEY, CDR2 SVGEGT. The chain's CDR3 is CASSRWDTQFYGYTF. In DNA, the CDR3 is TGTGCCAGCAGTCGTTGGGACACGCAGTTCTATGGCTACACCTTC.

V is TRBV12-3 or TRBV12-4 and J is TRBJ2-1; 7 bases align to TRBD1. After removal of 3 bases from V and 4 bases from J, the junction contained 9 bases not matched to a gene. The CDR3 contains 16 residues. CDR3 sequence reads: CASSFGDRASYNEQFF. For the CDR3, the DNA is TGTGCCAGCAGTTTCGGAGACAGGGCGAGTTACAATGAGCAGTTCTTC.

This clonotype was seen just once. The CDR3 DNA reads TGTGCCAGCAGTCACCTAGGGGGACCCCACAATGAGCAGTTCTTC. This translates into CASSHLGGPHNEQFF. The rearrangement links TRBV28 to TRBJ2-1, with D perhaps TRBD1 (6 bases). V was clipped by 5 bases and J by 5 bases, with 16 bases between them. CDR1 MDHEN and CDR2 SYDVKM come from the germline V gene. CDR3 length equals 15 residues.

The chain is built from TRBV2 and TRBJ2-2, with 13 bases that match TRBD2. The CDR3 has 18 residues. Germline V CDR1 and CDR2: SNHLY, FYNNEI. With 3 bases clipped from V and 1 base from J, the junction kept 5 bases outside the gene matches. This CDR3 is CASSDPTSGGRNTGELFF. The CDR3 DNA sequence: TGTGCCAGCAGTGACCCGACTAGCGGGGGGCGGAACACCGGGGAGCTGTTTTTT.

This clonotype has only a few counts. The gene calls are TRBV5-1 and TRBJ2-7, with D uncertain. This CDR3 has 15 amino acids. Between the trimmed V and J ends, which lost 0 bases and 2 bases, there was a span of 12 bases. Looked up from germline, CDR1 is SGHRS and CDR2 is YFSETQ. In nucleotides, the CDR3 is TGCGCCAGCAGCTTGGATCGGAACAGACCCTACGAGCAGTACTTC. Amino acid sequence: CASSLDRNRPYEQYF.

This chain joins TRBV13 and TRBJ1-6; D remains unclear. CDR1 and CDR2 (germline): PRHDT, FYEKMQ (reference sequence). With 5 bases removed from V and 0 bases from J, the gap between germline ends came to 23 bases. This CDR3 contains 20 residues. The CDR3 loop is CASSTTGRASVDSYNSPLHF. The CDR3 bases are TGTGCCAGCAGCACCACGGGTAGAGCGTCAGTCGACTCCTATAATTCACCCCTCCACTTT.

This clonotype was found a few times. The rearrangement links TRBV2 to TRBJ2-7, with TRBD1 matching 7 bases. CDR1 and CDR2 (germline): SNHLY, FYNNEI. The CDR3 is 13 amino acids. J lost 3 bases, V lost 6 bases, and 5 bases had no gene match. The CDR3 protein is CASSLRDSYEQYF. The CDR3 nucleotides are TGTGCCAGCAGCCTCCGGGACAGCTACGAGCAGTACTTC.

The chain joins TRBV20-1 to TRBJ2-5; no reliable D call. Trimming took off 5 bases at V and 0 bases at J, with 13 bases between the two ends. This CDR3 has 14 amino acids. Per germline, CDR1 DFQATT and CDR2 SNEGSKA (reference sequence). The CDR3 spells CSAPGRSDQETQYF. The CDR3 region has the DNA TGCAGTGCTCCCGGCCGTAGTGACCAAGAGACCCAGTACTTC.

This chain uses TRBV6-2 or TRBV6-3 with TRBJ2-7; tentatively, D is TRBD2 (6 bases). The CDR3 contains 15 residues. Germline CDR1 is MNHEY and CDR2 is SVGEGT. Between the trimmed V and J ends, which lost 3 bases and 1 base, there was a span of 13 bases. The CDR3 sequence is CASSYGGSGSYEQYF. CDR3 DNA: TGTGCCAGCAGTTATGGTGGTAGCGGTTCCTACGAGCAGTACTTC.